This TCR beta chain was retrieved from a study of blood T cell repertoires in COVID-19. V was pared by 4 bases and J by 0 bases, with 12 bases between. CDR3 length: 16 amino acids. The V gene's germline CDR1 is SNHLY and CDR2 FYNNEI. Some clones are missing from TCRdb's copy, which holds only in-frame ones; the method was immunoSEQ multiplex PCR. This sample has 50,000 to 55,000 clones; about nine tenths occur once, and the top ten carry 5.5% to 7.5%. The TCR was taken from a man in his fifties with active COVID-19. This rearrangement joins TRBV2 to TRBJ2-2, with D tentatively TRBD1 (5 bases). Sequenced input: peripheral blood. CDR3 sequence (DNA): TGTGCCAGCAGTGGAACAGGAACTGCGAACACCGGGGAGCTGTTTTTT. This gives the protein CASSGTGTANTGELFF.